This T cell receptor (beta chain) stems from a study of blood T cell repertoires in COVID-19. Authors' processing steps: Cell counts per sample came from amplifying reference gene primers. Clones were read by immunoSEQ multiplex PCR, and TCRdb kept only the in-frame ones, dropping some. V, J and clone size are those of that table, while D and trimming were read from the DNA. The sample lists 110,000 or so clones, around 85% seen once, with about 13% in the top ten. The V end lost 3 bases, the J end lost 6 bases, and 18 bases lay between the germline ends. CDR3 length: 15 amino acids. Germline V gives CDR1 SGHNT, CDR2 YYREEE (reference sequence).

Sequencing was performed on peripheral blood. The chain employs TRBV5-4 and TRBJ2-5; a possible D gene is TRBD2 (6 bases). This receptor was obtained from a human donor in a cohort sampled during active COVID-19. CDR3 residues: CASSSGTVRSKTQYF. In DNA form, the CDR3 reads TGTGCCAGCAGCTCTGGGACTGTCCGATCGAAGACCCAGTACTTC.